These 23 T cell receptor beta chains were all obtained from the same sample, sequenced in a study of spatial heterogeneity in lung cancer. Study-wide results and caveats: It was found that expanded intratumoral alpha and beta TCR counts tracked tumor mutation counts.

These receptors have no identified antigens. TCRdb passed the 5' RACE reads through MiXCR, listing each CDR3 protein once. This table has some 9,800 distinct CDR3 sequences, 4% to 6% appearing once. Specified time point: sample taken at primary tumor resection. This material consisted of lung tumor tissue, taken at surgery. The receptors were gathered from a female donor with early-stage non-small cell lung cancer.

This clonotype was counted at least ten times. The chain uses TRBV2 and TRBJ2-5, with D possibly matching TRBD1 (6 bases). Deletions cut 8 bases from V and 1 base from J, with 11 bases between. Germline values: CDR1 SNHLY, CDR2 FYNNEI. This CDR3 contains 13 residues. CDR3 residues: CASGQGTQETQYF. The CDR3 DNA reads TGTGCCAGCGGGCAGGGGACCCAAGAGACCCAGTACTTC.

This clonotype has ten or more counts. This chain joins TRBV20-1 and TRBJ2-3; D gene unclear. The V gene's germline CDR1 is DFQATT and CDR2 SNEGSKA (reference sequence). V was trimmed by 4 bases and J by 8 bases, leaving 13 bases between them. The CDR3 consists of 12 residues. DNA for the CDR3: TGCAGTGCTACCCACATTTCCCCTACGCAGTATTTT. Translating gives CSATHISPTQYF.

This clonotype was detected ten times or more. The chain is built from TRBV12-3 or TRBV12-4 and TRBJ2-1; perhaps D is TRBD1 or TRBD2 (6 bases each). The CDR3 is 15 amino acids. V dropped 5 bases and J dropped 1 base, with 12 bases sitting between them. The CDR3 coding sequence is TGTGCCAGCAGTCCCCAAGGGGGGTCCTACAATGAGCAGTTCTTC. Its translation: CASSPQGGSYNEQFF.

Here the CDR3 reads CASSPSGDTYRAFF. CDR3 in DNA: TGTGCCAGCTCACCTAGCGGGGACACCTATCGAGCTTTCTTT. The chain is built from TRBV18 and TRBJ1-1; D is possibly TRBD1 (6 bases). V was shortened by 3 bases and J by 10 bases, with 18 bases between the two germline ends. CDR1 and CDR2 from the germline V gene are KGHSH and LQKENI. This CDR3 is 14 amino acids long.

This clonotype was observed many times. The chain is built from TRBV7-2 and TRBJ2-5; D remains unclear. Germline-derived CDR1 and CDR2 are SGHTA and FQGNSA. The CDR3 loop spans 11 amino acids. Trimming removed 5 bases at V and 4 bases at J, with 5 bases between. The CDR3 DNA follows: TGTGCCAGCAGCGCCCGAGAGACCCAGTACTTC. As protein: CASSARETQYF.

This clonotype was detected ten times or more. V usage is TRBV12-3 or TRBV12-4 and J usage is TRBJ1-1, with D perhaps matching TRBD1 (6 bases). Trimming removed 4 bases at V and 4 bases at J, with 16 bases between. The CDR3 length is 15 residues. CDR3 residues: CASSSSGWGATEAFF. The CDR3 region has the DNA TGTGCCAGCAGTTCCTCAGGATGGGGGGCCACTGAAGCTTTCTTT.

In this sample, this clonotype turned up many times. This chain links TRBV20-1 with TRBJ1-3; D unclear. This CDR3 region has 14 residues. The germline V gene encodes CDR1 DFQATT and CDR2 SNEGSKA (reference sequence). V lost 5 bases, J lost 0 bases, and 11 bases lay in between. CDR3 DNA sequence: TGCAGTGCTTTTGACACCAGCTCTGGAAACACCATATATTTT. It codes for CSAFDTSSGNTIYF.

This clonotype was seen repeatedly, ten times or more. The chain carries TRBV12-3 or TRBV12-4 and TRBJ1-6, with D tentatively TRBD1 (5 bases). The CDR3 runs 14 residues. V lost 4 bases to trimming and J lost 7 bases, with 11 bases between them. As DNA, the CDR3 is TGTGCCAGCAGTTCAGGGACGGTCAATTCACCCCTCCACTTT. This encodes CASSSGTVNSPLHF.

Concerning this clonotype itself: A much larger clone differs from this one at a single base, so this may be a read error. The DNA of the CDR3 is TGTGCCGTCTCGCAGGGGAAGACTCCCTACGAGCAGTACTTC. It specifies CAVSQGKTPYEQYF. The rearrangement joins TRBV28 to TRBJ2-7; possibly TRBD1 for D (6 bases). The CDR3 loop spans 14 amino acids. Germline CDR1 and CDR2: MDHEN and SYDVKM. Trimming cost V 11 bases and J 2 bases, with 19 bases left between them.

This clonotype has at least ten counts. The chain combines TRBV5-1 with TRBJ2-5; 7 bases align to TRBD1. CDR3 length equals 15 residues. The V gene's germline CDR1 is SGHRS and CDR2 YFSETQ. V shed 1 base and J 4 bases; nucleotides not matched to a gene: 7. CDR3 DNA: TGCGCCAGCAGCTTGAACAGGGGCGCGGTAGAGACCCAGTACTTC. Protein: CASSLNRGAVETQYF. The complete variable domain, with remaining parts taken from reference TRBV5-1 and TRBJ2-5, reads KAGVTQTPRYLIKTRGQQVTLSCSPISGHRSVSWYQQTPGQGLQFLFEYFSETQRNKGNFPGRFSGRQFSNSRSEMNVSTLELGDSALYLCASSLNRGAVETQYFGPGTRLLVL.

This clonotype was detected ten times or more. This chain uses TRBV27 with TRBJ2-3; the D is unclear. V lost 3 bases to trimming and J lost 0 bases, with 1 base between them. Germline V lookup: CDR1 MNHEY, CDR2 SMNVEV (reference sequence). CDR3 size: 12 residues. As DNA, the CDR3 is TGTGCCAGCAGTTTCAGCACAGATACGCAGTATTTT. It translates to CASSFSTDTQYF.

By its share, this clonotype is medium-sized (0.01 to 0.1%). The chain carries TRBV6-5 and TRBJ1-1; D unresolved. The germline V gene encodes CDR1 MNHEY and CDR2 SVGAGI. The CDR3 has 11 amino acids. V lost 8 bases and J 11 bases, leaving 15 bases between the germline ends. The CDR3: CASGGGYTAFF. The DNA of the CDR3 is TGTGCCAGCGGCGGTGGGTATACGGCTTTCTTT.

This clonotype was counted many times. The chain combines TRBV24-1 with TRBJ2-3; D call uncertain. The CDR3 has 11 residues. The V gene lost 9 bases and the J gene lost 2 bases, with 5 bases spanning the gap. CDR1 is KGHDR, CDR2 SFDVKD, per germline. This chain's CDR3 is CATGYTDTQYF. CDR3 nucleotides: TGTGCCACCGGGTACACAGATACGCAGTATTTT.

This clonotype has at least ten counts. V and J are TRBV28 and TRBJ2-7; perhaps TRBD2 as D (6 bases). The CDR3 consists of 12 residues. Germline V gene data show CDR1 as MDHEN and CDR2 as SYDVKM. V was clipped by 5 bases and J by 6 bases, with 11 bases between them. CDR3 bases: TGTGCCAGCAGTCCGGGAGATCTCGAGCAGTACTTC. This codes for CASSPGDLEQYF. Full variable domain (rest looked up from reference TRBV28 and TRBJ2-7): DVKVTQSSRYLVKRTGEKVFLECVQDMDHENMFWYRQDPGLGLRLIYFSYDVKMKEKGDIPEGYSVSREKKERFSLILESASTNQTSMYLCASSPGDLEQYFGPGTRLTVT.

By share, this clonotype ranks as large. This chain connects TRBV11-1 to TRBJ2-5; D perhaps matches TRBD2 (5 bases). This CDR3 has 16 amino acids. V lost 5 bases to trimming and J lost 2 bases, with 18 bases between them. The germline gives CDR1 SGHAT, CDR2 FQDESV (reference sequence). The CDR3 loop reads CASSLGLTLTQETQYF. The CDR3, as DNA: TGTGCCAGCAGCCTCGGACTGACCCTTACTCAAGAGACCCAGTACTTC.

This clonotype ranks as medium-sized. This chain connects TRBV20-1 to TRBJ1-5, with D uncertain. This CDR3 contains 13 residues. Germline assignment: CDR1 DFQATT and CDR2 SNEGSKA (reference sequence). Trimming shortened V by 3 bases and J by 5 bases, and 11 bases separated the two germline ends. The CDR3 coding sequence is TGCAGTGCTAGTCCCGAGAACGATCAGCCCCAGCATTTT. This encodes CSASPENDQPQHF.

The table lists this clonotype with many counts. The chain is built from TRBV6-2 or TRBV6-3 and TRBJ2-7; D is perhaps TRBD1 or TRBD2 (5 bases each). Germline CDR1 reads MNHEY; CDR2 reads SVGEGT. V gave up 7 bases and J gave up 7 bases, with 17 bases separating them. The CDR3 has 13 residues. The CDR3 spells CASKGGGVGEQYF. DNA of the CDR3: TGTGCCAGCAAAGGTGGGGGAGTGGGAGAGCAGTACTTC.

In its sample, this clonotype was seen many times. This rearrangement joins TRBV19 to TRBJ1-5, with 9 bases that match TRBD1. CDR1 LNHDA and CDR2 SQIVND come from the germline V gene (reference sequence). The ends lost 4 bases at V and 5 bases at J; junction bases unmatched: 9. The CDR3 is 16 amino acids. The CDR3 region is CASSTPGTGKYQPQHF. The CDR3 nucleotides read TGTGCCAGTAGTACCCCCGGGACAGGGAAATATCAGCCCCAGCATTTT.

The gene calls are TRBV5-4 and TRBJ2-3; tentative D call: TRBD2 (6 bases). V lost 4 bases to trimming and J lost 2 bases, with 8 bases between them. Per the germline V gene, CDR1 is SGHNT and CDR2 is YYREEE (reference sequence). The CDR3 extends over 13 amino acids. This CDR3 reads CASSLDYTDTQYF. DNA for the CDR3: TGTGCCAGCAGCCTGGACTACACAGATACGCAGTATTTT.

This clonotype was detected ten times or more. A junction end diverges from the germline sequence, so it may reflect a read error. The V and J genes are TRBV7-3 and TRBJ2-1; 16 positions agree with TRBD2. CDR3 length equals 15 residues. Germline assignment: CDR1 SGHTA and CDR2 FQGTGA. The CDR3 region is CASSFGGLAGGDPIF. CDR3 DNA: TGTGCCAGCAGCTTCGGGGGACTAGCGGGAGGGGACCCTATCTTC.

This clonotype has at least ten counts. This chain joins TRBV29-1 and TRBJ2-2, with D perhaps TRBD1 (7 bases). This CDR3 has 14 amino acids. V was clipped by 3 bases and J by 4 bases, with 12 bases between them. Per germline, CDR1 SQVTM and CDR2 ANQGSEA. The CDR3 region has the DNA TGCAGCGTTGAGGAGGGGGCGGCCACCGGGGAGCTGTTTTTT. Protein sequence: CSVEEGAATGELFF.

This clonotype rates as medium-sized. The gene calls are TRBV12-5 and TRBJ2-1; no clear D. V lost 5 bases, J lost 2 bases, and 7 bases lay in between. The CDR3 loop spans 13 amino acids. The germline gives CDR1 LGHNT, CDR2 FRNRAP. CDR3 coding DNA: TGTGCTAGTGGTGGATCAGCCTACAATGAGCAGTTCTTC. Its protein is CASGGSAYNEQFF.

This clonotype appeared many times. The chain uses TRBV5-1 and TRBJ2-7, with TRBD2 as a possible D gene (7 bases). The ends were cut back, 1 base at V and 1 base at J, with 18 bases in the middle. Germline V gene sequence: CDR1 SGHRS, CDR2 YFSETQ. This CDR3 has 17 residues. CDR3 loop: CASSLWGGGGTSYEQYF. The CDR3 DNA reads as TGCGCCAGCAGCTTGTGGGGGGGCGGGGGTACATCCTACGAGCAGTACTTC.